This T cell receptor (beta chain) was sequenced in a study of CXCR3-negative and CXCR3-positive naive CD8 T cells. Broader study findings: Most assays were run on fresh PBMCs (CXCR3 expression partially decreased after cryopreservation). A higher hydrophobicity marked the TRB CDR3s of CXCR3-positive naive cells versus CXCR3-negative naive cells.

Per germline, CDR1 SGHTA and CDR2 FQGNSA. CDR3 length: 17 amino acids. With respect to this clonotype: The antigen remains unidentified.

Libraries were UMI-labeled 5' RACE TRB cDNA. TCRdb re-called the 5' RACE reads; one entry per CDR3 protein, DNA not given. The clone table shows about 150,000 distinct CDR3 sequences, with the ten largest holding around 0.5%. The sequencing sample was made of naive CXCR3+ CD8+ T cells from blood. Subset denoted: CD45RO-CCR7+CD27+CD95- naive CD8+ T cells expressing CXCR3 (TNR3+). The origin of this receptor is a human donor in good health. Some clones in this sample may be carry-over from other donors' samples. The chain employs TRBV7-2 and TRBJ2-7; lacking DNA, the TRBD2 call made by TCRdb goes unchecked. CDR3 region: CASSSGLAGVSLYEQYF.